The 11 T cell receptor beta chains below all came from one sample that was sequenced in a study of cytomegalovirus exposure and HLA in healthy donors. Primers included in the PCR were 60 Vbeta and 13 Jbeta primers. The data were produced by immunoSEQ multiplex PCR, yet TCRdb's version contains in-frame clones alone and is incomplete. The sample lists 160,000 or so clones; about 80% were seen once. Material: PBMCs. Receptors were obtained from a man aged 18 to 29 in good health and CMV-seropositive.

Here the CDR3 DNA reads TGTGCCAGCAGCTTAGCGGGCCGTGCTGGAAACACCATATATTTT. Protein sequence: CASSLAGRAGNTIYF. V gene TRBV7-2 combines with J gene TRBJ1-3; no reliable D call. The CDR3 sequence is 15 residues long. The V end was cut by 0 bases, the J end by 2 bases, with 8 bases between. Germline values: CDR1 SGHTA, CDR2 FQGNSA.

The chain has TRBV7-8 and TRBJ2-1; D is undetermined. The CDR3 loop spans 15 amino acids. V was shortened by 1 base and J by 4 bases, with 11 bases between the two germline ends. Germline CDR1 SGHVS, CDR2 FQNEAQ. Here the CDR3 DNA reads TGTGCCAGCAGCTTAGAATCCGTTGAGTACAATGAGCAGTTCTTC. It encodes CASSLESVEYNEQFF.

The CDR3 DNA reads TGTGCCAGCAGCTCGGGGTACGGCACCGGGGAGCTGTTTTTT. Its translation: CASSSGYGTGELFF. The chain combines TRBV7-9 with TRBJ2-2; D might be TRBD2 (5 bases). Germline CDR1 is SEHNR and CDR2 is FQNEAQ (reference sequence). Deletions cut 4 bases from V and 4 bases from J, with 10 bases between. The CDR3 totals 14 residues.

The V gene is TRBV6-5, the J gene TRBJ1-2; TRBD1 might be the D (5 bases). There are 15 residues in the CDR3. With 0 bases removed from V and 5 bases from J, the gap between germline ends came to 13 bases. Germline V gene lookup returns CDR1 MNHEY and CDR2 SVGAGI. The CDR3 here is CASSYSSDKSYGYTF. The CDR3 nucleotides are TGTGCCAGCAGTTACTCTTCGGACAAGTCATATGGCTACACCTTC.

In its sample, this clone was seen a few times. This chain connects TRBV5-1 to TRBJ1-1, with 7 bases fitting TRBD1. Germline values: CDR1 SGHRS, CDR2 YFSETQ. The trim removed 4 bases at V and 8 bases at J, leaving 11 bases unmatched. The CDR3 runs to 14 residues. CDR3 sequence: CASSLQSGQEEAFF. The CDR3 coding sequence is TGCGCCAGCAGCCTCCAATCCGGACAGGAGGAAGCTTTCTTT.

The genes are TRBV27 and TRBJ2-2; no clear D. This CDR3 spans 14 amino acids. V lost 5 bases and J 0 bases, leaving 7 bases between the germline ends. Germline CDR1 is MNHEY and CDR2 is SMNVEV (reference sequence). In DNA form, the CDR3 reads TGTGCCAGCAGTCATCTAACGAACACCGGGGAGCTGTTTTTT. This sequence encodes CASSHLTNTGELFF.

The chain uses TRBV7-9 and TRBJ2-5; D is possibly TRBD2 (5 bases). This CDR3 spans 15 amino acids. The germline V and J ends were trimmed by 1 base and 5 bases, with 14 bases remaining between them. CDR1 SEHNR and CDR2 FQNEAQ come from the germline V gene (reference sequence). In DNA form, the CDR3 reads TGTGCCAGCAGCTTAGGCGGGTCCTCCGTGGAGACCCAGTACTTC. Its protein is CASSLGGSSVETQYF.

The V call is TRBV7-9, the J call TRBJ2-5; the match to TRBD1 covers 8 bases. V dropped 0 bases and J dropped 4; count of bases not matched to a gene: 10. The CDR3 runs to 17 residues. CDR1 SEHNR and CDR2 FQNEAQ come from the germline V gene (reference sequence). In DNA, the CDR3 is TGTGCCAGCAGCTTAGCAGGACAGGGAGGTGTTGGAGAGACCCAGTACTTC. Protein sequence: CASSLAGQGGVGETQYF. Full variable domain (remainder filled in from reference TRBV7-9 and TRBJ2-5): DTGVSQNPRHKITKRGQNVTFRCDPISEHNRLYWYRQTLGQGPEFLTYFQNEAQLEKSRLLSDRFSAERPKGSFSTLEIQRTEQGDSAMYLCASSLAGQGGVGETQYFGPGTRLLVL.

This clone was seen once. This chain uses TRBV5-1 with TRBJ1-1; 9 nucleotides agree with TRBD1. The ends lost 4 bases at V and 2 bases at J; junction bases unmatched: 6. CDR1 is SGHRS and CDR2 is YFSETQ in the germline V gene. The CDR3 consists of 15 residues. CDR3 region: CASSPWDRDNTEAFF. DNA for the CDR3: TGCGCCAGCAGCCCGTGGGACAGGGACAACACTGAAGCTTTCTTT. The entire variable domain, with the rest obtained from reference TRBV5-1 and TRBJ1-1, is as follows: KAGVTQTPRYLIKTRGQQVTLSCSPISGHRSVSWYQQTPGQGLQFLFEYFSETQRNKGNFPGRFSGRQFSNSRSEMNVSTLELGDSALYLCASSPWDRDNTEAFFGQGTRLTVV.

This clone was picked up a small number of times. The V gene is TRBV28, the J gene TRBJ1-2; the D is unclear. V lost 2 bases, J lost 8 bases, and 9 bases lay in between. CDR1 MDHEN and CDR2 SYDVKM come from the germline V gene. The CDR3 length is 12 residues. CDR3 region: CASSLEVVGYTF. The CDR3 nucleotides read TGTGCCAGCAGTTTAGAGGTGGTGGGCTACACCTTC.

In DNA form, the CDR3 reads TGTGCCAGCTCACCCAGGCCCCGGGGGGATTTAAACACTGAAGCTTTCTTT. The encoded protein is CASSPRPRGDLNTEAFF. The chain couples TRBV18 to TRBJ1-1; maybe TRBD1 (5 bases). The CDR3 spans 17 residues. Germline V gene data show CDR1 as KGHSH and CDR2 as LQKENI. The V gene lost 3 bases and the J gene lost 2 bases, with 19 bases spanning the gap.